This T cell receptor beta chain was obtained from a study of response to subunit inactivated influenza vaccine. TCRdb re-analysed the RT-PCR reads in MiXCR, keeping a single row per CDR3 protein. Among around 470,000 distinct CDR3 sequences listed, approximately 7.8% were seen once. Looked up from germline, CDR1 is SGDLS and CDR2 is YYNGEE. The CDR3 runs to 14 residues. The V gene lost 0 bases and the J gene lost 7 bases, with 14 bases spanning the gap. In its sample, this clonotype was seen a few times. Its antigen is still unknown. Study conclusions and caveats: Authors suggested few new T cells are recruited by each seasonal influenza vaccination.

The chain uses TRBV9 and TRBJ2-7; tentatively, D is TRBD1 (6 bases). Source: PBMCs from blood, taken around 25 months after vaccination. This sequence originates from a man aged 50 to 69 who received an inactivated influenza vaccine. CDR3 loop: CASSVDRDSLEQYF. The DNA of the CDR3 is TGTGCCAGCAGCGTAGACAGGGATTCCTTGGAGCAGTACTTC.